This entry lists 6 T cell receptor beta chains sequenced from one sample in a study of pediatric ulcerative colitis. Generated by immunoSEQ multiplex PCR, the TCRdb table keeps only in-frame clones and is missing some. The sample contains tens of thousands of clones, over 65% of which appear only once. Material for sequencing was blood. The receptors were gathered from a boy aged 5-17 years with moderate ulcerative colitis.

V usage is TRBV18 and J usage is TRBJ1-4; no firm D call. Germline lookup yields CDR1 KGHSH and CDR2 LQKENI. Trimming cost V 3 bases and J 0 bases, with 11 bases left between them. CDR3 length: 16 residues. CDR3: CASSPRILSTNEKLFF. CDR3 sequence (DNA): TGTGCCAGCTCACCGAGAATCCTGTCAACTAATGAAAAACTGTTTTTT.

This sequence joins TRBV27 and TRBJ2-5; D is possibly TRBD1 or TRBD2 (6 bases each). The CDR3 is made up of 15 amino acids. From germline, CDR1 is MNHEY and CDR2 SMNVEV (reference sequence). Trimming removed 5 bases from V and 2 bases from J, with 15 bases in between. DNA for the CDR3: TGTGCCAGCAGTCCGGGGGACAATAAACAAGAGACCCAGTACTTC. Encoded protein: CASSPGDNKQETQYF.

This clone was detected only once. This rearrangement joins TRBV9 to TRBJ1-3; no definite D call. The CDR3 totals 14 residues. Germline V gives CDR1 SGDLS, CDR2 YYNGEE. The V end was cut by 4 bases, the J end by 5 bases, with 13 bases between. CDR3 loop: CASSFTDKRNTIYF. The CDR3 nucleotides are TGTGCCAGCAGCTTCACAGACAAACGAAACACCATATATTTT.

CDR3 sequence (DNA): TGCGCCAGCAGGGGTCTGGCAGGGAGCACAGATACGCAGTATTTT. Translated, it gives CASRGLAGSTDTQYF. The rearrangement uses TRBV5-1 and TRBJ2-3; D might be TRBD1 (5 bases). In germline, CDR1 is SGHRS, CDR2 YFSETQ. Deletions cut 5 bases from V and 0 bases from J, with 13 bases between. The CDR3 runs 15 residues.

The chain couples TRBV30 to TRBJ1-2; no firm D call. V gave up 3 bases and J gave up 8 bases, with 13 bases separating them. The CDR3 sequence is 12 residues long. Looked up from germline, CDR1 is GTSNPN and CDR2 is SVGIG (reference sequence). The CDR3 loop reads CAWSASVGGYTF. The CDR3 DNA is TGTGCCTGGAGCGCCAGCGTCGGAGGCTACACCTTC.

V is TRBV7-9 and J is TRBJ1-4; the D is unclear. Germline CDR1 SEHNR, CDR2 FQNEAQ (reference sequence). V was pared by 5 bases and J by 7 bases, with 14 bases between. The CDR3 is 14 residues long. CDR3 sequence reads: CASSERTGGEKLFF. CDR3 in DNA: TGTGCCAGCAGCGAACGGACCGGAGGTGAAAAACTGTTTTTT.